This T cell receptor beta chain was identified during a study of response to subunit inactivated influenza vaccine. Using its own MiXCR run on the RT-PCR reads, TCRdb lists one record per CDR3 protein. Of a few hundred thousand distinct CDR3 sequences in the sample, 12% to 15% were seen once. Trimming cost V 1 base and J 4 bases, with 10 bases left between them. The CDR3 covers 14 residues. From germline, CDR1 is SGHTS and CDR2 YDEGEE. This sequence was found in a man over 45 who received an inactivated influenza vaccine. The specimen comprised PBMCs from blood, sampled 11 to 12 days after vaccination. This chain links TRBV5-8 with TRBJ2-3, with D perhaps matching TRBD1 (5 bases). This CDR3 is CASSLLTVSDTQYF. CDR3 DNA: TGTGCCAGCAGCTTGTTGACAGTTTCAGATACGCAGTATTTT.